A selection of T cell receptor beta chains follows, all from one sample in a study of T cell responses to AZD1222 COVID-19 vaccine. Data came from immunoSEQ multiplex PCR; TCRdb stores just in-frame clones and leaves some out. Counted here are tens of thousands of clones, approximately 91% occurring once; the ten biggest clones make up about 20%. Specimen: peripheral blood, collected on day 0 of AZD1222 vaccination. The receptors here all came from an adult in good health. The CDR3 runs from the conserved cysteine through the conserved F or W. A D gene is named only where the DNA matches it firmly. Size tells how often a clone was seen (once, few, many) or the class of an expanded clone, and some rows leave it out.

NA | NA | TRBJ2-5 | TRBV7-2 | CASSLVGSTQETQYF | TGTGCCAGCAGCTTAGTCGGCAGCACCCAAGAGACCCAGTACTTC
TRBD1 | NA | TRBJ1-1 | TRBV18 | CASSSQPGQGITEAFF | TGTGCCAGCTCATCACAACCAGGACAGGGTATCACTGAAGCTTTCTTT
NA | NA | TRBJ2-7 | TRBV28 | CASSSPRTDEQYF | TGTGCCAGCAGTTCCCCGAGAACCGACGAGCAGTACTTC
NA | NA | TRBJ2-7 | TRBV24-1 | CATQGISYEQYF | TGTGCCACCCAGGGTATAAGCTACGAGCAGTACTTC
NA | once | TRBJ1-3 | TRBV6-5 | CASSSNRGGSGNTIYF | TGTGCCAGCAGTTCCAACAGAGGAGGCTCTGGAAACACCATATATTTT
NA | once | TRBJ1-3 | TRBV27 | CASKKSSGNTIYF | TGTGCCAGCAAAAAGTCCTCTGGAAACACCATATATTTT
TRBD1 | NA | TRBJ1-6 | TRBV6-5 | CASNGQGGSNSPLHF | TGTGCCAGCAACGGACAGGGGGGATCTAATTCACCCCTCCACTTT
NA | NA | TRBJ1-6 | TRBV5-1 | CASSDQHNSPLHF | TGCGCCAGCTCGGACCAACATAATTCACCCCTCCACTTT
NA | once | TRBJ1-6 | TRBV11-3 | CASRGRLGSPLHF | TGTGCCAGCAGGGGCAGGCTCGGTTCACCCCTCCACTTT
NA | NA | TRBJ2-3 | TRBV7-2 | CASSPRPGADTQYF | TGTGCCAGCAGCCCAAGACCCGGGGCAGATACGCAGTATTTT
TRBD1 | NA | TRBJ1-2 | TRBV19 | CASSRGGQGSFYGYTF | TGTGCCAGTAGTAGGGGCGGACAGGGGTCTTTCTATGGCTACACCTTC
NA | NA | TRBJ2-3 | TRBV27 | CASSFQRAETQYF | TGTGCCAGCAGTTTTCAAAGGGCAGAAACGCAGTATTTT
NA | NA | TRBJ1-1 | TRBV5-8 | CASSFRRNTEAFF | TGTGCCAGCAGTTTCAGGAGAAACACTGAAGCTTTCTTT
NA | NA | TRBJ1-2 | TRBV4-1 | CASSQDSNTIQGSVSYGYTF | TGCGCCAGCAGCCAAGATTCCAACACAATACAGGGTTCGGTGAGCTATGGCTACACCTTC
NA | NA | TRBJ1-1 | TRBV6-1 | CASSEETRETEAFF | TGTGCCAGCAGTGAAGAGACCCGGGAAACTGAAGCTTTCTTT
NA | NA | TRBJ2-3 | TRBV5-1 | CASSAGQRTDTQYF | TGCGCCAGCAGCGCCGGGCAAAGAACAGATACGCAGTATTTT
TRBD1 | NA | TRBJ2-7 | TRBV15 | CATSRDRQGAPYEQYF | TGTGCCACCAGCAGAGATAGACAGGGGGCTCCCTACGAGCAGTACTTC
NA | NA | TRBJ2-7 | TRBV2 | CASSILQGILGEQYF | TGTGCCAGCAGTATCCTCCAGGGGATTTTGGGCGAGCAGTACTTC
NA | once | TRBJ2-7 | TRBV7-2 | CASSYSLGVNEQYF | TGTGCCAGCAGCTATTCTTTGGGGGTTAACGAGCAGTACTTC
TRBD1 | NA | TRBJ2-4 | TRBV14 | CASSPVGTEKKNIQYF | TGTGCCAGCAGCCCAGTAGGGACAGAGAAAAAAAACATTCAGTACTTC
TRBD1 | once | TRBJ1-2 | TRBV6-1 | CASSELVGQGEVSTF | TGTGCCAGCAGTGAATTAGTGGGACAGGGTGAGGTGAGCACCTTC
NA | NA | TRBJ1-4 | TRBV18 | CASSSGRIATNEKLFF | TGTGCCAGCTCCTCAGGGCGGATCGCAACTAATGAAAAACTGTTTTTT
TRBD2 | NA | TRBJ2-1 | TRBV6-2/TRBV6-3 | CASSYSTRGLNEQFF | TGTGCCAGCAGTTACTCGACGCGGGGGTTGAATGAGCAGTTCTTC
NA | NA | TRBJ1-2 | TRBV7-3 | CASSFGKAYGYTF | TGTGCCAGCAGCTTCGGCAAAGCCTATGGCTACACCTTC
TRBD1 | once | TRBJ2-7 | TRBV7-2 | CASSQGQGGGYEQYF | TGTGCCAGCAGCCAAGGACAGGGGGGAGGATACGAGCAGTACTTC
NA | few | TRBJ1-3 | TRBV6-5 | CASSYGAGSGNTIYF | TGTGCCAGCAGTTACGGGGCAGGCTCTGGAAACACCATATATTTT
NA | NA | TRBJ1-2 | TRBV18 | CASSPIPDRNYGYTF | TGTGCCAGCTCACCAATTCCAGACAGGAACTATGGCTACACCTTC
NA | few | TRBJ1-2 | TRBV18 | CASSPSEGGYTF | TGTGCCAGCTCACCTTCTGAGGGCGGCTACACCTTC